This passage covers 18 T cell receptor beta chains from one sample sequenced in a study of CD8 T cells in ankylosing spondylitis. TCRdb redid the calling of the 5' RACE reads with MiXCR, one entry per CDR3 protein. This sample carries 300,000 to 350,000 distinct CDR3 sequences, less than 25% of them seen once, and the ten largest clones take 3.5%. The sequenced sample consisted of blood, either unsorted or a sorted T cell fraction (not recorded which). These receptors were taken from a female donor with ankylosing spondylitis or in good health (not recorded which).

The chain links TRBV29-1 to TRBJ2-2, with 7 bases aligning to TRBD1. CDR1 is SQVTM, CDR2 ANQGSEA, per germline. The CDR3 has 14 residues. V gave up 7 bases and J gave up 3 bases; unmatched junction bases: 8. This chain's CDR3 is CSASGGVDTGELFF. The DNA of the CDR3 is TGCAGCGCCTCAGGGGGAGTGGACACCGGGGAGCTGTTTTTT.

With regard to this clonotype: One junction end does not reproduce the germline sequence, and a read error may be involved. The chain recombines TRBV20-1 with TRBJ1-5, with 8 bases identical to TRBD1. The CDR3 contains 15 residues. CDR1 and CDR2 from the germline V gene are DFQATT and SNEGSKA (reference sequence). CDR3 nucleotide sequence: TGCAGTGCTTACTTAGGACAGGGAAGCAATCAGCACCAGCATTTT. Translated: CSAYLGQGSNQHQHF.

The CDR3 DNA reads as TGTGCCAGCAGTTTAACAGGGAGGAACACCGGGGAGCTGTTTTTT. Its translation is CASSLTGRNTGELFF. The J gene is TRBJ2-2, the V gene TRBV12-3 or TRBV12-4, with TRBD1 as a possible D gene (6 bases). This CDR3 has 15 residues. With 2 bases removed from V and 1 base from J, the gap between germline ends came to 8 bases.

This clonotype was picked up many times. V and J are TRBV11-2 and TRBJ2-4; 7 bases align to TRBD1. CDR3 length: 15 residues. In germline, CDR1 is SGHAT, CDR2 FQNNGV. With 6 bases clipped from V and 4 bases from J, the junction kept 9 bases outside the gene matches. The CDR3 protein is CASRSPGTEKNIQYF. The CDR3 nucleotides read TGTGCCAGCAGGTCCCCCGGGACAGAGAAAAACATTCAGTACTTC.

Only a few counts were recorded for this clonotype. The chain is built from TRBV29-1 and TRBJ1-6; unclear D gene. The V end lost 4 bases, the J end lost 1 base, and 5 bases lay between the germline ends. From germline, CDR1 is SQVTM and CDR2 ANQGSEA. The CDR3 contains 13 residues. The CDR3 nucleotides read TGCAGCGTTGGGGAATCCTATAATTCACCCCTCCACTTT. Translated, it gives CSVGESYNSPLHF.

This chain joins TRBV6-1 and TRBJ2-2; 11 bases fit TRBD2. CDR3 length: 17 residues. Germline CDR1 reads MNHNS; CDR2 reads SASEGT. Trimming cost V 6 bases and J 3 bases; bases outside gene matches: 9. The DNA for the CDR3 is TGTGCCAGCAGGAGAACTAGCGGGAGAACGGACACCGGGGAGCTGTTTTTT. It codes for CASRRTSGRTDTGELFF.

The chain recombines TRBV15 with TRBJ2-6; no firm D call. The CDR3 sequence is 15 residues long. Germline V CDR1 and CDR2: LNHNV, YYDKDF (reference sequence). V lost 0 bases and J 2 bases, leaving 5 bases between the germline ends. Written as DNA, the CDR3 is TGTGCCACCAGCAGAGATGGAGCTGGGGCCAACGTCCTGACTTTC. It translates to CATSRDGAGANVLTF. Drawing the rest from reference TRBV15 and TRBJ2-6, the complete variable domain is DAMVIQNPRYQVTQFGKPVTLSCSQTLNHNVMYWYQQKSSQAPKLLFHYYDKDFNNEADTPDNFQSRRPNTSFCFLDIRSPGLGDTAMYLCATSRDGAGANVLTFGAGSRLTVL.

This sequence joins TRBV12-3 or TRBV12-4 and TRBJ2-6, with 7 bases that match TRBD1. V shed 2 bases and J 0 bases; nucleotides not matched to a gene: 10. CDR3 length equals 19 residues. CDR3 residues: CASSLMGDSRLSGANVLTF. The DNA of the CDR3 is TGTGCCAGCAGTTTAATGGGGGACAGTCGTCTCTCTGGGGCCAACGTCCTGACTTTC.

The chain carries TRBV23-1 and TRBJ2-1; D call uncertain. TRBV23-1 is given ORF status, its function remaining uncertain. The CDR3 length is 14 residues. Trimming removed 4 bases from V and 5 bases from J, with 12 bases in between. The CDR3 nucleotides are TGCGCCAGCAGTCCCGATAGTTTCAACAATGAGCAGTTCTTC. Its translation: CASSPDSFNNEQFF.

Worth noting for this clonotype: A much larger clonotype is one base distant, so this may be a read error. The V and J genes are TRBV5-6 and TRBJ1-1; TRBD1 matches 8 bases. Germline CDR1 SGHDT, CDR2 YYEEEE. The CDR3 totals 14 residues. The CDR3 region has the DNA TGTGTCAGCAGCTTAACAGGGGGGAACACTGAAGCTTTCTTT. This encodes CVSSLTGGNTEAFF.

The chain links TRBV28 to TRBJ1-5; D is ambiguous. V was pared by 6 bases and J by 0 bases, with 15 bases between. The CDR3 spans 16 residues. Germline assignment: CDR1 MDHEN and CDR2 SYDVKM. The CDR3 is CASSPGQAYSNQPQHF. The DNA of the CDR3 is TGTGCCAGCAGCCCTGGCCAGGCGTATAGCAATCAGCCCCAGCATTTT.

The chain links TRBV28 to TRBJ2-1; weak D call: TRBD2 (6 bases). The CDR3 spans 15 residues. V was cut by 6 bases and J by 6 bases, with 18 bases left in between. Germline loops: CDR1 MDHEN, CDR2 SYDVKM. In nucleotides, the CDR3 is TGTGCCAGCAGCCTCGCGGCTAGCGACCCCAATGAGCAGTTCTTC. This sequence encodes CASSLAASDPNEQFF.

The gene calls are TRBV28 and TRBJ1-5; D gene ambiguous. CDR1 is MDHEN and CDR2 is SYDVKM in the germline V gene. The CDR3 has 13 residues. V lost 3 bases to trimming and J lost 9 bases, with 12 bases between them. CDR3 nucleotide sequence: TGTGCCAGCAGTTTGCCGGACCGGGGGCCCCAGCATTTT. It translates to CASSLPDRGPQHF.

J is TRBJ2-3 and V is TRBV12-3 or TRBV12-4; maybe TRBD1 (5 bases). The CDR3 has 17 amino acids. V gave up 3 bases and J gave up 1 base, with 17 bases separating them. The CDR3 DNA reads TGTGCCAGCAGTTTTCGACAGTCTATGTTTGGCACAGATACGCAGTATTTT. Residues: CASSFRQSMFGTDTQYF.

This clonotype has a handful of counts. This sequence joins TRBV7-2 and TRBJ2-5, with 7 bases matching TRBD2. The germline V gene encodes CDR1 SGHTA and CDR2 FQGNSA. This CDR3 comprises 15 residues. V shed 1 base and J 6 bases; nucleotides not matched to a gene: 8. CDR3 in amino acids: CASSLVSGNVQTQYF. The CDR3 DNA follows: TGTGCCAGCAGCTTAGTCAGCGGGAACGTCCAGACCCAGTACTTC.

This clonotype was observed a few times. The chain uses TRBV5-1 and TRBJ2-3, with 7 nucleotides matching TRBD1. J was trimmed by 2 bases and V by 0 bases; bases with no gene match: 3. CDR3 length: 15 amino acids. The germline CDR1 and CDR2 sequences are SGHRS and YFSETQ. The CDR3 nucleotides read TGCGCCAGCAGCTTGGACAGGGGTTCCACAGATACGCAGTATTTT. The encoded protein is CASSLDRGSTDTQYF.

The rearrangement links TRBV20-1 to TRBJ1-2; 10 bases map to TRBD1. Germline CDR1 reads DFQATT; CDR2 reads SNEGSKA (reference sequence). Trimming cost V 3 bases and J 9 bases; bases outside gene matches: 7. The CDR3 runs to 13 residues. This chain's CDR3 is CSASPTGGKSYTF. The CDR3 nucleotides are TGCAGTGCTAGTCCGACAGGGGGCAAGAGCTACACCTTC.

This sequence joins TRBV11-2 and TRBJ2-2; 8 nucleotides match TRBD1. This CDR3 is 15 amino acids long. The germline gives CDR1 SGHAT, CDR2 FQNNGV. The ends lost 2 bases at V and 6 bases at J; junction bases unmatched: 5. CDR3 in amino acids: CASSLTGGSSGELFF. The CDR3 nucleotides read TGTGCCAGCAGCTTAACAGGGGGTAGCTCCGGGGAGCTGTTTTTT.